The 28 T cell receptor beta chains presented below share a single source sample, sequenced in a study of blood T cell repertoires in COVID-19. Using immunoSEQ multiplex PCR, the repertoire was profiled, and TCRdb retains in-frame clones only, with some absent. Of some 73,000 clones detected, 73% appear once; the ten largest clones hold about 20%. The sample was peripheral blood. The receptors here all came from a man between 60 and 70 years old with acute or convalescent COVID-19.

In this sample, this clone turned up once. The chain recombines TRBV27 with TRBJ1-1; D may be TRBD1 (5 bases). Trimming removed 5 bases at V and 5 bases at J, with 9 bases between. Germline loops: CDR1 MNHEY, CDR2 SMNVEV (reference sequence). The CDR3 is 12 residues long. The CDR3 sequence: CASSDSLTEAFF. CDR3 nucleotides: TGTGCCAGCAGTGACAGTCTTACTGAAGCTTTCTTT.

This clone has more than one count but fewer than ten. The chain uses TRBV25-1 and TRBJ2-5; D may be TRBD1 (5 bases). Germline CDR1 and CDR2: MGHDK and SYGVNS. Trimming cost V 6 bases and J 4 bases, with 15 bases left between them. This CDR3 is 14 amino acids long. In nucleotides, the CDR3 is TGTGCCAGCAGATCCTATGGGCAGGGAGAGACCCAGTACTTC. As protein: CASRSYGQGETQYF. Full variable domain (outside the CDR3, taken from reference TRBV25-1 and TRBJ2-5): EADIYQTPRYLVIGTGKKITLECSQTMGHDKMYWYQQDPGMELHLIHYSYGVNSTEKGDLSSESTVSRIRTEHFPLTLESARPSHTSQYLCASRSYGQGETQYFGPGTRLLVL.

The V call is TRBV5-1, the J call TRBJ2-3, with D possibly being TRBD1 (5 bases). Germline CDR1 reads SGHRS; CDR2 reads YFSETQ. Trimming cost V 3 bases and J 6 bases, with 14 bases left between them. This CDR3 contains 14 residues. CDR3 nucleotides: TGCGCCAGCAGCTCGACAAGGGGATCCGATACGCAGTATTTT. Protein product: CASSSTRGSDTQYF.

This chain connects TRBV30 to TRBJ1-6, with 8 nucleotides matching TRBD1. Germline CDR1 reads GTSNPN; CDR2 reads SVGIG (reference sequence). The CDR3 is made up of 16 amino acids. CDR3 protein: CAIDRGPSSYNSPLHF. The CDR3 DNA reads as TGTGCAATCGACAGGGGTCCGAGCTCCTATAATTCACCCCTCCACTTT.

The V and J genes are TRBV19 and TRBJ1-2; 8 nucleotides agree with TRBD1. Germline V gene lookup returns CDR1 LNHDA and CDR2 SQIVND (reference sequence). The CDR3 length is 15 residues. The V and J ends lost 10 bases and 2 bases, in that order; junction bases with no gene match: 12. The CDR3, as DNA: TGTGCCACGAAGATGGGGACAGGTGGGAACTATGGCTACACCTTC. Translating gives CATKMGTGGNYGYTF.

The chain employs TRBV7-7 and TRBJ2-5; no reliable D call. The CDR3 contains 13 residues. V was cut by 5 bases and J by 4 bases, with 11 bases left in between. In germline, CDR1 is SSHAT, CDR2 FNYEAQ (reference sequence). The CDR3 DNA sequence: TGTGCCAGCAGCCTTAACAGTTTAGAGACCCAGTACTTC. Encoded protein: CASSLNSLETQYF.

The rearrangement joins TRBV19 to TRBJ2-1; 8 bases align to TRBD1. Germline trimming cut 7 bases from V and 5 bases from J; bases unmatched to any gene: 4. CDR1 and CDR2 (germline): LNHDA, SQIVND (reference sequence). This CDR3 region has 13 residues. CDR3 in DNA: TGTGCCAGTACGGACAGGGCTGACAATGAGCAGTTCTTC. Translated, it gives CASTDRADNEQFF.

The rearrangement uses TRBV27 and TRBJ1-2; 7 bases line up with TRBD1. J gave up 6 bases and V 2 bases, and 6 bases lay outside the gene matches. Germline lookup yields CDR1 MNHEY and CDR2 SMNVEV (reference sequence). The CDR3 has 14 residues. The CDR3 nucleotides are TGTGCCAGCAGTTTAGAAGGGACAGAAGATGGCTACACCTTC. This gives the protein CASSLEGTEDGYTF.

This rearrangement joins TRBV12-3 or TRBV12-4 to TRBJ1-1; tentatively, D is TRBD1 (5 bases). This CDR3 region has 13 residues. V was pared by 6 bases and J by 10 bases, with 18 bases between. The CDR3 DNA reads TGTGCCAGCAGCCCCGGGACGGAGCGGGGAGCTTTCTTT. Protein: CASSPGTERGAFF.

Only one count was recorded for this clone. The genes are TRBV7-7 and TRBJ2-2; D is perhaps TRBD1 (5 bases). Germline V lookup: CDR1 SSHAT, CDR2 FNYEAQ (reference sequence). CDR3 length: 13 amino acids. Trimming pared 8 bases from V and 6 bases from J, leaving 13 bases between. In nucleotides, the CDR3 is TGTGCCAGCGGAGAAGTAGGGGCCGGGGAGCTGTTTTTT. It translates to CASGEVGAGELFF.

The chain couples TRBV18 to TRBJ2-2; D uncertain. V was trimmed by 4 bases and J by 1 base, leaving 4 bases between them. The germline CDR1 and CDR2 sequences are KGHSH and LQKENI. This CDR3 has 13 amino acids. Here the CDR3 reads CASSLENTGELFF. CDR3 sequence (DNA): TGTGCCAGCTCACTAGAGAACACCGGGGAGCTGTTTTTT.

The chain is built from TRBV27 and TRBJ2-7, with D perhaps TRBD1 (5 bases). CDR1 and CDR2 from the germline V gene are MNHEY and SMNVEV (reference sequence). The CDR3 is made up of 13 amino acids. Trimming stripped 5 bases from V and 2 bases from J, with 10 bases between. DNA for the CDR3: TGTGCCAGCAGTGCCCAGGGAACCTACGAGCAGTACTTC. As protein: CASSAQGTYEQYF.

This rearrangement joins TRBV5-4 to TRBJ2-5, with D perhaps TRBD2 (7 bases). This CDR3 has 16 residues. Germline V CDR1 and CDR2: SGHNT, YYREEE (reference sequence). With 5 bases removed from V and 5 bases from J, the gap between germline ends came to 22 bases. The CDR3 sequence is CASSRGGVGGQETQYF. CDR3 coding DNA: TGTGCCAGCAGTCGAGGGGGGGTCGGAGGCCAGGAGACCCAGTACTTC.

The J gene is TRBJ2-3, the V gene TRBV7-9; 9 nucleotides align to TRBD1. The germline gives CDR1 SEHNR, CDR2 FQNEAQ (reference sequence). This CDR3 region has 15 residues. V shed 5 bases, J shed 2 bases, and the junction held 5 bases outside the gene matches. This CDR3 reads CASSTRQGDTDTQYF. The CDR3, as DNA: TGTGCCAGCAGCACCCGACAGGGGGACACAGATACGCAGTATTTT.

DNA of the CDR3: TGTGCCAGAAGCTTTCGGACTAGAGAAGGCACAGATACGCAGTATTTT. As protein: CARSFRTREGTDTQYF. The rearrangement joins TRBV5-3 to TRBJ2-3, with 7 nucleotides matching TRBD2. TRBV5-3 belongs to the ORF category, with a function that is uncertain. The CDR3 length is 16 residues. The J segment lost 1 base and the V segment lost 2 bases, leaving 7 bases of the junction unmatched.

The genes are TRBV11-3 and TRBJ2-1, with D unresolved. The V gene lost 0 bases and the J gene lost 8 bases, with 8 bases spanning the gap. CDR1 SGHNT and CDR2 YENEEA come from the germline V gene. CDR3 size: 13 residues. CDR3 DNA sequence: TGTGCCAGCAGCTTAGACCCATCCCATGAGCAGTTCTTC. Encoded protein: CASSLDPSHEQFF.

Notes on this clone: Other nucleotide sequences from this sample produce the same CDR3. The CDR3 coding sequence is TGTGCCACCAGCAGAGGGGGCTGGGAGACCCAGTACTTC. Its translation: CATSRGGWETQYF. The genes are TRBV15 and TRBJ2-5, with a weak D call TRBD1 (5 bases). There are 13 residues in the CDR3. V was cut by 1 base and J by 5 bases, with 8 bases left in between. The germline gives CDR1 LNHNV, CDR2 YYDKDF (reference sequence).

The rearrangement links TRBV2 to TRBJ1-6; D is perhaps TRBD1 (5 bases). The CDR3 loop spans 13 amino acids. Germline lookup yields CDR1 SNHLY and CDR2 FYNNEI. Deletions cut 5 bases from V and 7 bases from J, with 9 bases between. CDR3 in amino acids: CASSQGGNSPLHF. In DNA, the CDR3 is TGTGCCAGCAGTCAGGGAGGGAATTCACCCCTCCACTTT.

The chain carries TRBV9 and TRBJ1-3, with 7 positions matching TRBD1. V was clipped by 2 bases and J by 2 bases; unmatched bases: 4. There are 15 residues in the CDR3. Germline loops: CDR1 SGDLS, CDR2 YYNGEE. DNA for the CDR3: TGTGCCAGCAGCGTCCAAGGACAGGCTGGAAACACCATATATTTT. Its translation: CASSVQGQAGNTIYF.

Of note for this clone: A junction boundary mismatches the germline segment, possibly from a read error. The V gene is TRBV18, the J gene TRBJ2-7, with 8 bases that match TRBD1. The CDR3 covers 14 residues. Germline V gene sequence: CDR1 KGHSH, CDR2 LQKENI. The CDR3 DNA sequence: TGTGCCAGCTCACCGGACAGGGACTCCAACGAGCAGTACTTC. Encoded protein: CASSPDRDSNEQYF.

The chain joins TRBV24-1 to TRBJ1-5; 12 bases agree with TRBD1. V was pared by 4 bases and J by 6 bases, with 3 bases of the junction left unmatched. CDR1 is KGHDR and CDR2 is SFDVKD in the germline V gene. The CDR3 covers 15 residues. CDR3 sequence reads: CATSEGTGGVQPQHF. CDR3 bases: TGTGCCACCAGTGAGGGGACAGGGGGCGTTCAGCCCCAGCATTTT.

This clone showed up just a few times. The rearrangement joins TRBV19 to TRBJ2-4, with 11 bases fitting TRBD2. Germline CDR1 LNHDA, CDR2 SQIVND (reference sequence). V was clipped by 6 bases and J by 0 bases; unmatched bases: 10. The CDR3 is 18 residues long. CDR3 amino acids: CASRGALAGDLAKNIQYF. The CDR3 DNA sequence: TGTGCCAGTAGGGGAGCACTAGCGGGGGACCTAGCCAAAAACATTCAGTACTTC.

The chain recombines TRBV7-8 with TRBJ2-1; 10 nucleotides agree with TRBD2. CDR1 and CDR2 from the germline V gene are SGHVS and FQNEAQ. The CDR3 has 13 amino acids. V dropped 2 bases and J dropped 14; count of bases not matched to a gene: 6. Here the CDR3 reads CASSLRAGGPEFF. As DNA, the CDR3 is TGTGCCAGCAGCTTAAGAGCGGGAGGGCCGGAGTTCTTC.

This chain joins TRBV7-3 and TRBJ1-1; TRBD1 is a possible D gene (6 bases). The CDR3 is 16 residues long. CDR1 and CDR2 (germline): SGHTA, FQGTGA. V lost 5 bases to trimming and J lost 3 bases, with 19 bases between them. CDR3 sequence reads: CASSPLEQGLDTEAFF. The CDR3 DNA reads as TGTGCCAGCAGCCCCCTAGAACAGGGATTGGACACTGAAGCTTTCTTT.

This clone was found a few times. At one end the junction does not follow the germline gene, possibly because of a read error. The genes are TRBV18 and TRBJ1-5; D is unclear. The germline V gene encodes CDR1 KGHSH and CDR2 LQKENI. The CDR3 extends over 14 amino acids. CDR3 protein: CASSPVHSNQPQHF. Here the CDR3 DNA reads TGTGCCAGTTCACCGGTACATAGCAATCAGCCCCAGCATTTT.

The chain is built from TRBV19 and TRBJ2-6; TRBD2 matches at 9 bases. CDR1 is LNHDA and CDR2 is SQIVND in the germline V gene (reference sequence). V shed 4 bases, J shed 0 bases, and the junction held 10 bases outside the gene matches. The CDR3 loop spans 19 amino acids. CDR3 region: CASSTGSGSADSGANVLTF. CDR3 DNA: TGTGCCAGTAGTACGGGTAGCGGGAGTGCCGACTCTGGGGCCAACGTCCTGACTTTC.

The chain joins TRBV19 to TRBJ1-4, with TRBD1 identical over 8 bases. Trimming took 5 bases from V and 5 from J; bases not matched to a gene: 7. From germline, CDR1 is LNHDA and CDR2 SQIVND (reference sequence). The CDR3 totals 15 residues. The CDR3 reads CASSYGTGQNEKLFF. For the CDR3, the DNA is TGTGCCAGTAGTTATGGGACAGGTCAAAATGAAAAACTGTTTTTT.

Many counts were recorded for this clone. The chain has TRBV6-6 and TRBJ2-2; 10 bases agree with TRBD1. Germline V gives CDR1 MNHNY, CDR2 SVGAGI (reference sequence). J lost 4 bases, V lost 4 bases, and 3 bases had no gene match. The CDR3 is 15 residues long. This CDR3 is CASSWDRGATGELFF. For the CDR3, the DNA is TGTGCCAGCAGTTGGGACAGGGGCGCCACCGGGGAGCTGTTTTTT.